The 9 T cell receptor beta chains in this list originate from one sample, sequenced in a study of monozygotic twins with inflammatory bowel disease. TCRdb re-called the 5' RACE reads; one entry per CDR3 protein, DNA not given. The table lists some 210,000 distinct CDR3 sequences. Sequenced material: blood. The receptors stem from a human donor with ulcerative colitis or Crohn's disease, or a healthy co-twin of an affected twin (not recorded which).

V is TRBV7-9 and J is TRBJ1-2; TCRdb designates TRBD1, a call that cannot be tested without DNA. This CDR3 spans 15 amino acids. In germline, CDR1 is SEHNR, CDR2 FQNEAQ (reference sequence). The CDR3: CASSLGQGTVYGYTF. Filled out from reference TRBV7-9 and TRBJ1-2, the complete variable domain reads DTGVSQNPRHKITKRGQNVTFRCDPISEHNRLYWYRQTLGQGPEFLTYFQNEAQLEKSRLLSDRFSAERPKGSFSTLEIQRTEQGDSAMYLCASSLGQGTVYGYTFGSGTRLTVV.

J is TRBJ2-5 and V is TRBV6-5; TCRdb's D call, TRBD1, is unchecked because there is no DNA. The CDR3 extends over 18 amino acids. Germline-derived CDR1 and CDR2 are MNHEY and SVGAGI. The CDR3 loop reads CASSYSSIGTGSRGTQYF.

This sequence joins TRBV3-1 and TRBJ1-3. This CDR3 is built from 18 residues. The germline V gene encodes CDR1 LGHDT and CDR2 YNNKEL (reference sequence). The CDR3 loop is CASSQGTIQTDSGNTIYF.

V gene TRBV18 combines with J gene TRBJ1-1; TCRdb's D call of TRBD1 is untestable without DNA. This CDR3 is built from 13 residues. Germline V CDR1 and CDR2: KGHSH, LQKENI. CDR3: CASSPGQHLEAFF.

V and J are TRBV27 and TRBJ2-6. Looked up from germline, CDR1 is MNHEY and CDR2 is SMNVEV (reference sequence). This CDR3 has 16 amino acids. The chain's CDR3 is CASTYLGTSGANVLTF.

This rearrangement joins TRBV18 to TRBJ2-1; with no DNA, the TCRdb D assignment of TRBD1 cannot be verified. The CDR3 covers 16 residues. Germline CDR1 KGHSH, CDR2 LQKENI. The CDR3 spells CASSPWGQGAVGEQFF. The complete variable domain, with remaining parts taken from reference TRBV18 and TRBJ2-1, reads NAGVMQNPRHLVRRRGQEARLRCSPMKGHSHVYWYRQLPEEGLKFMVYLQKENIIDESGMPKERFSAEFPKEGPSILRIQQVVRGDSAAYFCASSPWGQGAVGEQFFGPGTRLTVL.

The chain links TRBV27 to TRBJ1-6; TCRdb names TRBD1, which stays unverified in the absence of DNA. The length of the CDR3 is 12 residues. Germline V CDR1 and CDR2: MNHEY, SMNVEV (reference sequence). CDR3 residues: CASSAFGGPLHF.

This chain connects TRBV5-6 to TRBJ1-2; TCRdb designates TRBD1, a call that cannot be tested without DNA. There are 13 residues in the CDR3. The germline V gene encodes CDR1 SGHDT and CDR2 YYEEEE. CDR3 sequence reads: CASSLGGARGYTF. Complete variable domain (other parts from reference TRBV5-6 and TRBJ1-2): DAGVTQSPTHLIKTRGQQVTLRCSPKSGHDTVSWYQQALGQGPQFIFQYYEEEERQRGNFPDRFSGHQFPNYSSELNVNALLLGDSALYLCASSLGGARGYTFGSGTRLTVV.

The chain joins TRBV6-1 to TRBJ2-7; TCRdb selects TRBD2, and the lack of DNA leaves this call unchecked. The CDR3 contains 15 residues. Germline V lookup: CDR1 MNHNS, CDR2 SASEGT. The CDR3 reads CASSKSGETAYEQYF.